This T cell receptor beta chain was sequenced in a study of PD-1 blockade in classical Hodgkin lymphoma. Across the study: Intravenous infusions of nivolumab 3 mg/kg reached patients every 2 weeks. Findings and limits, study-wide: Researchers reported that CD4+ TCR diversity, though not CD8+, rose significantly by C4D1. According to reports, newly diagnosed patients had lower baseline TCR diversity than healthy donors, and relapsed/refractory patients had lower baseline TCR diversity still. Complete responders matched newly diagnosed patients in baseline diversity.

V dropped 8 bases and J dropped 1 base, with 6 bases sitting between them. The CDR3 length is 12 residues. From germline, CDR1 is MNHEY and CDR2 SVGAGI. Relapse after autologous stem cell transplantation occurred in every patient, and brentuximab vedotin exposure varied. In the case of this clone: The antigen is undetermined.

Using immunoSEQ multiplex PCR, the repertoire was profiled, and TCRdb retains in-frame clones only, with some absent. This sample has 55,000 to 75,000 clones; about two thirds occur once, and the top ten carry less than 9.5%. The specimen comprised peripheral blood mononuclear cells (PBMCs), sampled before the second cycle of nivolumab. The chain carries TRBV6-5 and TRBJ2-1; D might be TRBD1 (6 bases). This sequence was found in a human donor with classical Hodgkin lymphoma. CDR3 amino acids: CASGQSYNEQFF. DNA of the CDR3: TGTGCCAGCGGACAGTCCTACAATGAGCAGTTCTTC.